This T cell receptor beta chain was sequenced for a study of OX40 agonist ivuxolimab in advanced cancers. In the study overall: Three patients showed partial responses: one hepatocellular carcinoma and two cutaneous melanoma cases. Study-wide results and limits: Expanded clones were, on average, more numerous in CD8+ T cells than in CD4+. Both CD4+ and CD8+ T cell populations in blood had undergone clonal expansion by week 6 at 0.1 to 3.0 mg/kg. Expansion of clones was among the lowest in partial responders at 0.1-3.0 mg/kg.

Measured with immunoSEQ multiplex PCR; TCRdb has only the in-frame clones, and not every one. The sample has roughly 48,000 clones; about 85% are singletons. Comment on this clone: Its antigen is still unknown.

CDR1 and CDR2 from the germline V gene are KGHSH and LQKENI. CDR3 length equals 13 residues. V was pared by 6 bases and J by 1 base, with 9 bases between. This chain connects TRBV18 to TRBJ1-1; D is perhaps TRBD1 (6 bases). The sequence derives from an adult with an advanced solid tumor such as melanoma, head and neck, liver or kidney cancer. The material sequenced was CD4+ or CD8+ T cells sorted from blood, taken in a trial of the OX40 agonist ivuxolimab. The CDR3 coding sequence is TGTGCCAGCTCTGAAGGGGGGAACACTGAAGCTTTCTTT. It encodes CASSEGGNTEAFF.